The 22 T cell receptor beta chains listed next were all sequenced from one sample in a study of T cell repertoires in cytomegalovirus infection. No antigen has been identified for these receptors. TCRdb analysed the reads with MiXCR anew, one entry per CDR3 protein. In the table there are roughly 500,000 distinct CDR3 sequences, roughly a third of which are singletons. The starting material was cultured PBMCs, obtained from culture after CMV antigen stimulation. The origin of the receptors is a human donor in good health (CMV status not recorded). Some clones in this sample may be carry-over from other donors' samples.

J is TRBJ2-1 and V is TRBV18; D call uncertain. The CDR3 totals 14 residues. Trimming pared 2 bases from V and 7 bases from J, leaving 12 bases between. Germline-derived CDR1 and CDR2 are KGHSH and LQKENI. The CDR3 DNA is TGTGCCAGCTCACCAGGTAGGACGGCTAATGAGCAGTTCTTC. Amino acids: CASSPGRTANEQFF.

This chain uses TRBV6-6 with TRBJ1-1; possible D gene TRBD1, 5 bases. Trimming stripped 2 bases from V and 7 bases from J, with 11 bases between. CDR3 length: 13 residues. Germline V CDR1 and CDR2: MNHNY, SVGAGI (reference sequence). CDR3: CASSYGGFGEAFF. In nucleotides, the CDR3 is TGTGCCAGCAGTTACGGGGGGTTTGGTGAAGCTTTCTTT.

The CDR3 reads CASSQQGGFGYTF. The CDR3, as DNA: TGCGCCAGCAGCCAGCAAGGGGGGTTCGGCTACACCTTC. The chain carries TRBV4-3 and TRBJ1-2; D possibly corresponds to TRBD1 (6 bases). Germline CDR1 and CDR2: LGHNA and YSLEER. There are 13 residues in the CDR3. Trimming took off 3 bases at V and 8 bases at J, with 13 bases between the two ends.

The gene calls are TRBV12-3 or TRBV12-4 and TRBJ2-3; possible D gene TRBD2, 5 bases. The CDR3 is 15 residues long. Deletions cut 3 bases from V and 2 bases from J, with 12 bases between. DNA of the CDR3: TGTGCCAGCAGTTTGTGGACTTTATCCACAGATACGCAGTATTTT. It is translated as CASSLWTLSTDTQYF.

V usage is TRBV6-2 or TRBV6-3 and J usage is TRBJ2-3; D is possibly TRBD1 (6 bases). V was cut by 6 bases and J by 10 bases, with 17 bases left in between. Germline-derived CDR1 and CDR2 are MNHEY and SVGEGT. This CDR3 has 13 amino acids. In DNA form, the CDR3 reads TGTGCCAGCAGCTCCGGGAACAGGGCCCCGCAGTATTTT. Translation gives CASSSGNRAPQYF.

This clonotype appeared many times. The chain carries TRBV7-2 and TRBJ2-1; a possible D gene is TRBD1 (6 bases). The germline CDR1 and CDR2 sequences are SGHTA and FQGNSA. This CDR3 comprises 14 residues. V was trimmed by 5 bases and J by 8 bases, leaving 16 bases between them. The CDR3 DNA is TGTGCCAGCAGCCCTATCCATGGGGGCGATGAGCAGTTCTTC. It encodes CASSPIHGGDEQFF. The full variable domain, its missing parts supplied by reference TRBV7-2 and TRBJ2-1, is GAGVSQSPSNKVTEKGKDVELRCDPISGHTALYWYRQSLGQGLEFLIYFQGNSAPDKSGLPSDRFSAERTGGSVSTLTIQRTQQEDSAVYLCASSPIHGGDEQFFGPGTRLTVL.

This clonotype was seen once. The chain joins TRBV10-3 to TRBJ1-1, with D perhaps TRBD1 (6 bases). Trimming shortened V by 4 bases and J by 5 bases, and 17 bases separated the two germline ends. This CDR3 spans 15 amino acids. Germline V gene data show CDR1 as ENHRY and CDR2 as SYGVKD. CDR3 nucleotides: TGTGCCATCAGTGGCCTGGGGGCGCCGGGTACTGAAGCTTTCTTT. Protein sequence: CAISGLGAPGTEAFF.

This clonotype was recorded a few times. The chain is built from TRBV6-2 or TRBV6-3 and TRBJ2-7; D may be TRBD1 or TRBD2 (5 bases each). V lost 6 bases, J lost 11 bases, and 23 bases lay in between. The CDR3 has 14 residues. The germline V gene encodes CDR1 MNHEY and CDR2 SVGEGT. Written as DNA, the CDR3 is TGTGCCAGCAGCGACGCGGCAGATTACGAGGGGAAGTACTTC. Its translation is CASSDAADYEGKYF.

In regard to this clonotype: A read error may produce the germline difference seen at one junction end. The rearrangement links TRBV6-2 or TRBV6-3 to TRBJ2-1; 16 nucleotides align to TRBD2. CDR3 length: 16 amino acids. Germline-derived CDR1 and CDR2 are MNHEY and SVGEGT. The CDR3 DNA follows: TGTCCCAGCCGCCCAGTGGGACTAGCGGGAGGGGACGAGCAGTTCTTC. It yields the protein CPSRPVGLAGGDEQFF.

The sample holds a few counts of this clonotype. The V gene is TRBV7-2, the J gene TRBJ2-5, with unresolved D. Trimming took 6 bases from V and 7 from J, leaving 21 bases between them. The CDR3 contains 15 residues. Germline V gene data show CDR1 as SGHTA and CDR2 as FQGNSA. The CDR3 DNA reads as TGTGCCAGCAGTGAACGCCCGCCCCAGCGAGGGACCCAGTACTTC. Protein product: CASSERPPQRGTQYF.

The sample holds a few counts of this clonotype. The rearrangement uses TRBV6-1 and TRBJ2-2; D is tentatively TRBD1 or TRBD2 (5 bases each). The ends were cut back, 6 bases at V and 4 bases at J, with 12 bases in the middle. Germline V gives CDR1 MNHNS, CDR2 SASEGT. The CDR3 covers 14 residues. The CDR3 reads CASRSPGRTGELFF. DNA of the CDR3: TGTGCCAGCAGGTCCCCGGGGCGCACCGGGGAGCTGTTTTTT.

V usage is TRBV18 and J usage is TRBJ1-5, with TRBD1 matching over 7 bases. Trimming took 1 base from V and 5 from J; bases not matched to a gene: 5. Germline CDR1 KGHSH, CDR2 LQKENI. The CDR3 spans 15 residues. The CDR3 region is CASSPQGAPHQPQHF. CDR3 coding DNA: TGTGCCAGCTCACCACAGGGGGCCCCACATCAGCCCCAGCATTTT.

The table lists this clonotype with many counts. The CDR3 nucleotides read TGTGCCAGCAGTTTCTACCGGGGGCCCTCCAATGAGCAGTTCTTC. Translating it yields CASSFYRGPSNEQFF. The genes are TRBV12-3 or TRBV12-4 and TRBJ2-1; D may match TRBD1 or TRBD2 (6 bases each). The V end was cut by 3 bases, the J end by 6 bases, with 15 bases between. The length of the CDR3 is 15 residues.

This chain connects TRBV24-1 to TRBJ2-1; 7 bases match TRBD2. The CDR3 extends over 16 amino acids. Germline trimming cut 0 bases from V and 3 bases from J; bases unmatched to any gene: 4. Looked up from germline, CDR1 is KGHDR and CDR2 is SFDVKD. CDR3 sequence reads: CATSDLVGGDYNEQFF. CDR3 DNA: TGTGCCACCAGTGATTTGGTGGGAGGGGACTACAATGAGCAGTTCTTC.

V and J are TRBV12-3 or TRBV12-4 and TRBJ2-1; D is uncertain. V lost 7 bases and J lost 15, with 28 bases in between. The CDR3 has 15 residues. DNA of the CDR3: TGTGCCAGCACCAAGGTGGGTTCACCCCCGGGCCAGATGTTCTTC. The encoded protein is CASTKVGSPPGQMFF.

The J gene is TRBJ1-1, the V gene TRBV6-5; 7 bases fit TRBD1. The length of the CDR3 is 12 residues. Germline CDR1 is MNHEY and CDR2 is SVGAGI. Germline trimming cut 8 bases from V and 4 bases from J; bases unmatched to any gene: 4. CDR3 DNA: TGTGCCAGCTCCGACAGGGCCACTGAAGCTTTCTTT. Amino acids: CASSDRATEAFF.

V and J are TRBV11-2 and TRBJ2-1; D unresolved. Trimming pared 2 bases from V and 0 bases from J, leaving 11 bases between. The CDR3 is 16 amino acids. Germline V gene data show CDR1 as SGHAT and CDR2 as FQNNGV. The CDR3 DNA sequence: TGTGCCAGCAGCTTAACTTTAACGAGCTCCTACAATGAGCAGTTCTTC. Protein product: CASSLTLTSSYNEQFF.

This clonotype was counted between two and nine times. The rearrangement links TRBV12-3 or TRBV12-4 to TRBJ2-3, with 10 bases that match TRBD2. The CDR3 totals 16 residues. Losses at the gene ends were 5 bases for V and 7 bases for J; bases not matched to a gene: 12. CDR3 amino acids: CASSALSAGGPHTQYF. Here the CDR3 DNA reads TGTGCCAGCAGTGCCCTCTCAGCGGGAGGGCCCCATACGCAGTATTTT.

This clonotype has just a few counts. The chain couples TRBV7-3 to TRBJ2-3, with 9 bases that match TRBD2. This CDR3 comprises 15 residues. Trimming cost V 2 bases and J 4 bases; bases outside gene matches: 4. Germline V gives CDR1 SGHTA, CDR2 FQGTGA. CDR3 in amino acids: CASSLAGGRADTQYF. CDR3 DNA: TGTGCCAGCAGCTTAGCGGGAGGGAGGGCAGATACGCAGTATTTT. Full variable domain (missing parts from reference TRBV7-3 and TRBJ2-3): GAGVSQTPSNKVTEKGKYVELRCDPISGHTALYWYRQSLGQGPEFLIYFQGTGAADDSGLPNDRFFAVRPEGSVSTLKIQRTERGDSAVYLCASSLAGGRADTQYFGPGTRLTVL.

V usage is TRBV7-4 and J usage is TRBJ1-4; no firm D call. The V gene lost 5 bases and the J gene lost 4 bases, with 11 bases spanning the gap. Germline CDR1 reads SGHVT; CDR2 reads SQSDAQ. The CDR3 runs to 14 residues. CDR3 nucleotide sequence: TGTGCCAGCAGCCTTGGGGTCGGTAATGAAAAACTGTTTTTT. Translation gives CASSLGVGNEKLFF.

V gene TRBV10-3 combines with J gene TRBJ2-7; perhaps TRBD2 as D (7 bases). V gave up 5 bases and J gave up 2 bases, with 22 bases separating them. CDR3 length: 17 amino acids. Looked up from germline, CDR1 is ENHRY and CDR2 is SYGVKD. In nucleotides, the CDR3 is TGTGCCATCAGTCCCACCCTGGGGGGGGCGCGGACCTACGAGCAGTACTTC. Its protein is CAISPTLGGARTYEQYF.

CDR3 nucleotides: TGTGCCACCAGTTTGTGGACTAGCAGAAATCCGTACGTC. The encoded protein is CATSLWTSRNPYV. The chain couples TRBV24-1 to TRBJ2-7, with 8 bases fitting TRBD2. The CDR3 sequence is 13 residues long. The germline V gene has CDR1 KGHDR and CDR2 SFDVKD. The V gene end was trimmed by 6 bases and the J gene end by 12 bases; junction bases not matched to a gene: 12.